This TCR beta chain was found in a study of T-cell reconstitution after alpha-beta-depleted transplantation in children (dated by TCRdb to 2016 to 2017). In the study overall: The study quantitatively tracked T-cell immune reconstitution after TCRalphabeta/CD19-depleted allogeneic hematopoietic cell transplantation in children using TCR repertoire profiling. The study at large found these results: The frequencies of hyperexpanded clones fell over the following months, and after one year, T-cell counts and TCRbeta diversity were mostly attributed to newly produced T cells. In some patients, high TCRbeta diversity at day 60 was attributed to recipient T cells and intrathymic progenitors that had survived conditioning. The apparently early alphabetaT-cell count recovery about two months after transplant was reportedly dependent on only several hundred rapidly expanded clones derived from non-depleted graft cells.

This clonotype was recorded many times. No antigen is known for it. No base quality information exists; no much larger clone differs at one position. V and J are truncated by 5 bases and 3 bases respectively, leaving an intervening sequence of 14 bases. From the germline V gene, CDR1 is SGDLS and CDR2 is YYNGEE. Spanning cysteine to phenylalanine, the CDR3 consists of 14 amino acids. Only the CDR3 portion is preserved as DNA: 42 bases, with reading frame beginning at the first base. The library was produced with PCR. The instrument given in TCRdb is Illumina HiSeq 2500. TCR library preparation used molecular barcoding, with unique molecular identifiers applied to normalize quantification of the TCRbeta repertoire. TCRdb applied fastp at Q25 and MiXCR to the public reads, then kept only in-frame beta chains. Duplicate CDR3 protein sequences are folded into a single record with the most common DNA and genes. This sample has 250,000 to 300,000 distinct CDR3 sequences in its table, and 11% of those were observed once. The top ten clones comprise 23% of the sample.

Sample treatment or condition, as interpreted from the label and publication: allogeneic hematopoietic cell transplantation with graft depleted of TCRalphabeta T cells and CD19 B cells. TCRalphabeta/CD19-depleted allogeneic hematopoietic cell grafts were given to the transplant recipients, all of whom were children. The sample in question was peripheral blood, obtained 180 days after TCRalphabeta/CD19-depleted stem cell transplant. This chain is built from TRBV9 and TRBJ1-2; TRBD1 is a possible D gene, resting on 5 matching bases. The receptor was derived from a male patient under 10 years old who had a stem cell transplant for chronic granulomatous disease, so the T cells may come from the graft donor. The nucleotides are TGTGCCAGCAGACTCTCAGACAGTTACTATGGCTACACCTTC. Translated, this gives CASRLSDSYYGYTF.